This is a list of T cell receptor beta chains from one sample in a study of blood T cell repertoires in COVID-19. The table came from immunoSEQ multiplex PCR; TCRdb's copy has only in-frame clones and leaves some out. The data contain about 500,000 clones, about 88% of them singletons. The specimen sequenced was peripheral blood. The receptor set was obtained from a woman aged 45-59 years with COVID-19, enrolled during active disease. Both conserved end residues are part of each CDR3. A D gene is named only where the DNA matches it firmly. Only some rows state a clone size, as once, few, many or a class for expanded clones.

TRBV30	-	TRBJ2-5	few	TGTGCCTGGAGTAAAGCGGGTGAGACCCAGTACTTC	CAWSKAGETQYF
TRBV6-2/TRBV6-3	TRBD1	TRBJ1-2	-	TGTGCCAGCAGCCGCGAAGGGGGCGTTGGCTACACCTTC	CASSREGGVGYTF
TRBV29-1	TRBD1	TRBJ1-1	-	TGCAGCTATCAGGGGGGCAGCACTGAAGCTTTCTTT	CSYQGGSTEAFF
TRBV28	-	TRBJ2-7	-	TGTGCCAGCAGTTTACATGGCGGAATCTCCTACGAGCAGTACTTC	CASSLHGGISYEQYF
TRBV6-5	TRBD2	TRBJ2-3	-	TGTGCCAGCAGTTTGAGCGGGGGGGGCCCAGATACGCAGTATTTT	CASSLSGGGPDTQYF
TRBV10-3	-	TRBJ1-2	-	TGTGCCAGCTCATCGGGGTATGGCTACACCTTC	CASSSGYGYTF
TRBV4-2	TRBD1	TRBJ2-2	-	TGTGCCAGCAGCCGATACGCCCCCGGGACAGGGGACACCGGGGAGCTGTTTTTT	CASSRYAPGTGDTGELFF
TRBV14	TRBD1	TRBJ1-1	-	TGTGCCAGCAGCCAATCCGAGAGGGGGCTGGGCACTGAAGCTTTCTTT	CASSQSERGLGTEAFF
TRBV19	-	TRBJ1-5	-	TGTGCCAGTAGCTTCAGGGGCCCTAATCAGCCCCAGCATTTT	CASSFRGPNQPQHF
TRBV19	-	TRBJ2-3	-	TGTGCCAGTACTCGGGGAAACACAGATACGCAGTATTTT	CASTRGNTDTQYF
TRBV19	TRBD1	TRBJ1-2	-	TGTGCCAGTACTACAGGGACAGGATATGTCTATGGCTACACCTTC	CASTTGTGYVYGYTF
TRBV5-5	-	TRBJ2-7	-	TGTGCCAGCAGCTTGGGCACGGGATCCGGCGAGCAGTACTTC	CASSLGTGSGEQYF
TRBV24-1	-	TRBJ2-3	-	TGTGCCACCAGTGCTCTTTACGGGGGCACAGATACGCAGTATTTT	CATSALYGGTDTQYF
TRBV7-9	-	TRBJ2-7	-	TGTGCCAGCAGCCCTGAGGACTACGAGCAGTACTTC	CASSPEDYEQYF
TRBV25-1	-	TRBJ2-6	-	TGTGCCAGCACAGCGAACTCTGGGGCCAACGTCCTGACTTTC	CASTANSGANVLTF